The T cell receptor beta chain described here comes from a study of T cell repertoires in cytomegalovirus infection. About the study: Recently identified HLA-C-restricted and well-studied HLA-B-restricted CMV epitopes were used. Indications of both CMV infection and matching HLA type were provided by public TCR beta signatures.

V was trimmed by 0 bases and J by 4 bases, leaving 18 bases between them. Germline loops: CDR1 SGHAT, CDR2 FQNNGV. The CDR3 contains 17 residues. Study results and caveats: Cumulative frequency (of public TCR beta family members) identified carriers of CMV plus the relevant HLA. Clonotype analysis showed dominance of the ex vivo response by HLA-C-restricted CMV-specific TCR beta clonotypes.

This clonotype has just a few counts. The target antigen is unknown. Each CDR3 protein gets one entry after TCRdb re-called the reads with MiXCR. This repertoire shows roughly 34,000 distinct CDR3 sequences, approximately 52% found once; its top ten account for 90%. This rearrangement joins TRBV11-2 to TRBJ2-5; D is perhaps TRBD2 (5 bases). The receptor comes from a human donor in good health (CMV status not recorded). Some clones in this sample may be carry-over from other donors' samples. The source material was CD8+ T cells from cultured PBMCs, sampled from culture after CMV antigen stimulation. DNA of the CDR3: TGTGCCAGCAGCTTAGATCGTGGGGAAGATAGCGCAGAGACCCAGTACTTC. Residues: CASSLDRGEDSAETQYF. Full variable domain (outside the CDR3, taken from reference TRBV11-2 and TRBJ2-5): EAGVAQSPRYKIIEKRQSVAFWCNPISGHATLYWYQQILGQGPKLLIQFQNNGVVDDSQLPKDRFSAERLKGVDSTLKIQPAKLEDSAVYLCASSLDRGEDSAETQYFGPGTRLLVL.